This T cell receptor beta chain was sequenced during a study of identical twins. Via MiXCR, TCRdb re-called the 5' RACE reads, giving one row per CDR3 protein. The table shows 240,000 or so distinct CDR3 sequences, with roughly 13% occurring only once. Findings and caveats of the study: Out-of-frame sharing of TCR alpha in monozygotic twins was underestimated by models.

Remarks on this clonotype: Its antigen is as yet unknown.

This same sample was also part of a study on yellow fever vaccine responses in identical twins.

The receptor was derived from a woman aged 18-30 years in good health. Sequenced material: memory (CD45RO+) T cells sorted from blood.

In DNA, the CDR3 is TGCAGTGCTAGGGAGGGACAGTCTAATTCACCCCTCCACTTT. Translated: CSAREGQSNSPLHF. This chain joins TRBV20-1 and TRBJ1-6; 7 nucleotides line up with TRBD1. The length of the CDR3 is 14 residues. Germline CDR1 DFQATT, CDR2 SNEGSKA (reference sequence). V shed 3 bases and J 6 bases; nucleotides not matched to a gene: 5.